This paragraph covers one TCR beta chain sequence. The antigen remains unidentified. This specimen belongs to a study of shared clonotypes between healthy human individuals. CDR1 is MNHNY, CDR2 SVGAGI, per germline (reference sequence). The CDR3 totals 13 residues. V shed 5 bases and J shed 0 bases, with 8 bases lying between them. Libraries were prepared by immunoSEQ multiplex PCR; TCRdb keeps only in-frame clonotypes and omits some of them. This sample has roughly 1 million clones, with roughly 80% found just once. Study-level points and caveats: Donor scarcity curtailed the genetic and exposure-history diversity represented herein.

This rearrangement joins TRBV6-6 to TRBJ2-7; unclear D gene. Sequencing input: memory CD4+ T cells sorted from blood. This sample's subset: CD45RA-negative fraction. The sequence was obtained from a man younger than 30 in good health. The CDR3 DNA reads TGTGCCAGCAGTCCTGAGAGCTCCTACGAGCAGTACTTC. Amino acid sequence: CASSPESSYEQYF.